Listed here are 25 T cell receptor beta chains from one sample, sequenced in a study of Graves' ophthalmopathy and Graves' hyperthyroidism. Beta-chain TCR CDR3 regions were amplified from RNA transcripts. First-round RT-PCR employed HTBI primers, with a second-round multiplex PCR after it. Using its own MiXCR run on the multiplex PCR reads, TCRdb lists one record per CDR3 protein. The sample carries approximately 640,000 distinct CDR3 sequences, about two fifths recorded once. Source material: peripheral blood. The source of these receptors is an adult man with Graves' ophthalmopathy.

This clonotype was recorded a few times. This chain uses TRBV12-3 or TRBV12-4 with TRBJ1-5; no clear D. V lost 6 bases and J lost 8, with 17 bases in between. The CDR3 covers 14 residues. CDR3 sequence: CASSTDGSGKPQHF. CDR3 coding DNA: TGTGCCAGCAGCACGGACGGGTCAGGAAAGCCCCAGCATTTT.

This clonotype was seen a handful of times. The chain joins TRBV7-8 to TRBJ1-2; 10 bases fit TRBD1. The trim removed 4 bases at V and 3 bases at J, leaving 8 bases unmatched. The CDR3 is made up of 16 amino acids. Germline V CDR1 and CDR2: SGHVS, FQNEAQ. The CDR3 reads CASSSHRDRGYYGYTF. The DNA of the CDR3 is TGTGCCAGCAGCTCCCACCGGGACAGGGGTTACTATGGCTACACCTTC. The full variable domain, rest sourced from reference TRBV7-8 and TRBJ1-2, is GAGVSQSPRYKVAKRGQDVALRCDPISGHVSLFWYQQALGQGPEFLTYFQNEAQLDKSGLPSDRFFAERPEGSVSTLKIQRTQQEDSAVYLCASSSHRDRGYYGYTFGSGTRLTVV.

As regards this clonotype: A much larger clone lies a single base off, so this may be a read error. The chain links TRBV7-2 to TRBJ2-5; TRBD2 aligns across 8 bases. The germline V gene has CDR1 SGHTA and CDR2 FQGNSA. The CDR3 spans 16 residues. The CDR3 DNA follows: TGTGCCAGCAGCCAAGATCTCACGGGAGGGGAGGAGACCAAGTACTTC. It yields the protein CASSQDLTGGEETKYF.

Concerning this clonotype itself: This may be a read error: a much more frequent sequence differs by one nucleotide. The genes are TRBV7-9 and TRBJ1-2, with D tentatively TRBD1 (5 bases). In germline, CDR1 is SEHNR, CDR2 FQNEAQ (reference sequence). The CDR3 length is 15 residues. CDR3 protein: CASSPAGTVNYGHTF. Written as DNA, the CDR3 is TGTGCCAGCAGCCCCGCCGGGACGGTGAACTATGGCCACACCTTC.

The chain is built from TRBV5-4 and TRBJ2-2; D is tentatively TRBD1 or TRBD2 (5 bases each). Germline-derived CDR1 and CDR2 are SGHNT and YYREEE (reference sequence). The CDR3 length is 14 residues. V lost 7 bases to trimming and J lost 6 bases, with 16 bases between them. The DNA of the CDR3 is TGTGCCAGCGGAAGGGACCCCCTGTCCGGGGAGCTGTTTTTT. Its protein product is CASGRDPLSGELFF.

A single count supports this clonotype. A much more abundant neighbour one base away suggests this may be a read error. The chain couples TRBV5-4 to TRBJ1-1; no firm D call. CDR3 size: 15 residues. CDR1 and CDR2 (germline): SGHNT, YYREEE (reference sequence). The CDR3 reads CASSSLQVPNTEAFF. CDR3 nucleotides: TGCGCCAGCAGCAGCCTTCAGGTACCTAACACTGAAGCTTTCTTT.

CDR3 protein: CASIPQGGLYEQYV. The CDR3, as DNA: TGTGCCAGCATCCCTCAGGGCGGACTCTACGAGCAGTACGTC. The chain is built from TRBV7-8 and TRBJ2-7, with D possibly being TRBD1 or TRBD2 (5 bases each). V was cut by 7 bases and J by 3 bases, with 16 bases left in between. Germline assignment: CDR1 SGHVS and CDR2 FQNEAQ. The length of the CDR3 is 14 residues.

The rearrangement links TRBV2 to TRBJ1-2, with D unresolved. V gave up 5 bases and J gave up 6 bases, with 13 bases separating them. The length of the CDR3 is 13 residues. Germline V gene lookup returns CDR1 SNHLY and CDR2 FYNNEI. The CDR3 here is CASSYGPGNGYTF. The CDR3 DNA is TGTGCCAGCAGTTATGGCCCGGGGAATGGCTACACCTTC.

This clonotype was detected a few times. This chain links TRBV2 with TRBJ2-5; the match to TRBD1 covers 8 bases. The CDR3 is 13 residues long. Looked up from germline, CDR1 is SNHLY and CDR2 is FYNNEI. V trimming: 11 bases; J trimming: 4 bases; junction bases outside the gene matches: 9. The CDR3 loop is CADRGGQGETQYF. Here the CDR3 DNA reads TGTGCCGACAGGGGAGGTCAGGGAGAGACCCAGTACTTC. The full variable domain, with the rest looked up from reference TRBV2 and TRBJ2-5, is EPEVTQTPSHQVTQMGQEVILRCVPISNHLYFYWYRQILGQKVEFLVSFYNNEISEKSEIFDDQFSVERPDGSNFTLKIRSTKLEDSAMYFCADRGGQGETQYFGPGTRLLVL.

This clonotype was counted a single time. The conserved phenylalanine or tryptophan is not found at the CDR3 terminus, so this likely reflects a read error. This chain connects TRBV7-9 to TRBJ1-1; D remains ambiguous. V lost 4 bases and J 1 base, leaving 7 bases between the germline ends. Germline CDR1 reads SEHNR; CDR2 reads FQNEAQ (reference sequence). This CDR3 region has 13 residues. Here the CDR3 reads CASSYSGNTEAFL. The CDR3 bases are TGTGCCAGCAGCTATTCGGGGAACACTGAAGCTTTCCTT.

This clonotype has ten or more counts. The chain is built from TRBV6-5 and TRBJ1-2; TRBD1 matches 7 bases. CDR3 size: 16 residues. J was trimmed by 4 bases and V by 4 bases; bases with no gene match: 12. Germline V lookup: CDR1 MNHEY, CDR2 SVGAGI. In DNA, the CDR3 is TGTGCCAGCAGTTTTGGACAGGTGGATTCTTTCTATGGCTACACCTTC. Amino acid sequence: CASSFGQVDSFYGYTF.

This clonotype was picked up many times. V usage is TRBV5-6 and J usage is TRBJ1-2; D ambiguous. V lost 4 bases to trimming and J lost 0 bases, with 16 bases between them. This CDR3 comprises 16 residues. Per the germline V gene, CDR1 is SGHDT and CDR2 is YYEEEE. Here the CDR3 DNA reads TGTGCCAGCAGCAACCTACAAGTTACTTCTAACTATGGCTACACCTTC. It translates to CASSNLQVTSNYGYTF.

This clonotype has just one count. The CDR3 loop reads CASRPRAGVYGYTF. CDR3 nucleotides: TGTGCCAGCAGGCCGAGGGCAGGGGTCTATGGCTACACCTTC. The rearrangement links TRBV25-1 to TRBJ1-2; weak D call: TRBD1 (6 bases). V was clipped by 6 bases and J by 4 bases, with 15 bases between them. The length of the CDR3 is 14 residues. Germline V CDR1 and CDR2: MGHDK, SYGVNS.

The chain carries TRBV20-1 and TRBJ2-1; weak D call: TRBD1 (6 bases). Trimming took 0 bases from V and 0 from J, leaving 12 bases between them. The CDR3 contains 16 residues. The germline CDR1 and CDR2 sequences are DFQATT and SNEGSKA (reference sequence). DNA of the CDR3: TGCAGTGCTAGAGATCGCAGGGGAAGCTCCTACAATGAGCAGTTCTTC. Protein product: CSARDRRGSSYNEQFF.

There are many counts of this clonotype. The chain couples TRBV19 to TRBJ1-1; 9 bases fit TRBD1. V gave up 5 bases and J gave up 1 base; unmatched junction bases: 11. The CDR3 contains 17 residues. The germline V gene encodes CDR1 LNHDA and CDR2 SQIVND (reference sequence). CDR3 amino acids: CASSSPGQGWTNTEAFF. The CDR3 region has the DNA TGTGCCAGTAGTTCACCCGGACAGGGGTGGACGAACACTGAAGCTTTCTTT.

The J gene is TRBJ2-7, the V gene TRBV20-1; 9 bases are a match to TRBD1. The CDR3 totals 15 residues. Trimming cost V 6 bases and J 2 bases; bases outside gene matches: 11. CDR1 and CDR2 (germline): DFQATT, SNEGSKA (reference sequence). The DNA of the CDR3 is TGCAGTGCGACAGGACAGGGGAAAGGAACCTACGAGCAGTACTTC. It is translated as CSATGQGKGTYEQYF.

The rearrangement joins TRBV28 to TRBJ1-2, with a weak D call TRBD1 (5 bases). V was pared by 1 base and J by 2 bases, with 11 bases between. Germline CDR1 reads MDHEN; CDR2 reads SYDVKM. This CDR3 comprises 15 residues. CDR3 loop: CASSLLRGFNYGYTF. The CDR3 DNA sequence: TGTGCCAGCAGTTTATTGAGGGGTTTCAACTATGGCTACACCTTC.

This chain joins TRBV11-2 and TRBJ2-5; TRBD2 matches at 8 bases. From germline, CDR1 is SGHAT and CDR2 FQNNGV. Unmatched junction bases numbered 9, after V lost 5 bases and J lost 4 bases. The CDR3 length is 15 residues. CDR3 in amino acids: CASSQAGAGGETQYF. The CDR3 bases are TGTGCCAGCAGCCAAGCTGGGGCGGGGGGAGAGACCCAGTACTTC.

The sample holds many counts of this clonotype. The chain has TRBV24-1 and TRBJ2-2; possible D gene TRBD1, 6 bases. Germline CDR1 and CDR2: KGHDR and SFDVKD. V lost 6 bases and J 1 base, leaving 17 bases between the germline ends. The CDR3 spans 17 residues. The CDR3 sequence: CATSPHYRAMNTGELFF. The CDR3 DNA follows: TGTGCCACCAGTCCCCACTACAGGGCGATGAACACCGGGGAGCTGTTTTTT.

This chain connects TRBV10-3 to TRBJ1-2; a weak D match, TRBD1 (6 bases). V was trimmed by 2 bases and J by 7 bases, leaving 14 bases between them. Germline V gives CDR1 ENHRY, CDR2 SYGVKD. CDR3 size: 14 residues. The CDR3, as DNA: TGTGCCATCAGTGAGGCAGGGGTGACGGCTGGCTACACCTTC. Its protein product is CAISEAGVTAGYTF.

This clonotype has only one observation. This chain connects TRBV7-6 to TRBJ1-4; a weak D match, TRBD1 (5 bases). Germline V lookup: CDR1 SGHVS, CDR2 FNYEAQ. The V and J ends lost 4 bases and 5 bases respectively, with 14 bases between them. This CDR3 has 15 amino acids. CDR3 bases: TGTGCCAGCAGCTCCGAAGGCAGGGCAAATGAAAAACTGTTTTTT. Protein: CASSSEGRANEKLFF. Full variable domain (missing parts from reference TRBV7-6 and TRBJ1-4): GAGVSQSPRYKVTKRGQDVALRCDPISGHVSLYWYRQALGQGPEFLTYFNYEAQQDKSGLPNDRFSAERPEGSISTLTIQRTEQRDSAMYRCASSSEGRANEKLFFGSGTQLSVL.

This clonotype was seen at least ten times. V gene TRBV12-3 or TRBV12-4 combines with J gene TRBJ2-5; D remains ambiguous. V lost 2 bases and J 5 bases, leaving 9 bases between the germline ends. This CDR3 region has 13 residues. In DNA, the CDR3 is TGTGCCAGCAGTTTATGGGGTATGGAGACCCAGTACTTC. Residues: CASSLWGMETQYF.

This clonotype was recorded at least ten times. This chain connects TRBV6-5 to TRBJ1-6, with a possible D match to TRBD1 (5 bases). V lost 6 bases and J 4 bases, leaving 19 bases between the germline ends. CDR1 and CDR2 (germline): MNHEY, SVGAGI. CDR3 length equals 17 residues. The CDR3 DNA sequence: TGTGCCAGCAGCGACGGGGCAGGGAGATTTTATAATTCACCCCTCCACTTT. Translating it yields CASSDGAGRFYNSPLHF.

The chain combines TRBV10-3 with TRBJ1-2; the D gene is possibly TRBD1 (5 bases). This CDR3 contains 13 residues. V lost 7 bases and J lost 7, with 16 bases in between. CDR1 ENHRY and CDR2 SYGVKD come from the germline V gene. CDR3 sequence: CAINDAGSGGYTF. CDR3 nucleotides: TGTGCCATCAACGACGCAGGGTCTGGTGGCTACACCTTC.

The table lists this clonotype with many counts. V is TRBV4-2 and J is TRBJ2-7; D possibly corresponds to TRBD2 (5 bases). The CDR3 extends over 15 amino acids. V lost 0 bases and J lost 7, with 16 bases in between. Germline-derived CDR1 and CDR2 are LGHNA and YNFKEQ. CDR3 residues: CASSQEAAQSGEQYF. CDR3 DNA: TGTGCCAGCAGCCAAGAGGCGGCGCAGTCGGGGGAGCAGTACTTC.